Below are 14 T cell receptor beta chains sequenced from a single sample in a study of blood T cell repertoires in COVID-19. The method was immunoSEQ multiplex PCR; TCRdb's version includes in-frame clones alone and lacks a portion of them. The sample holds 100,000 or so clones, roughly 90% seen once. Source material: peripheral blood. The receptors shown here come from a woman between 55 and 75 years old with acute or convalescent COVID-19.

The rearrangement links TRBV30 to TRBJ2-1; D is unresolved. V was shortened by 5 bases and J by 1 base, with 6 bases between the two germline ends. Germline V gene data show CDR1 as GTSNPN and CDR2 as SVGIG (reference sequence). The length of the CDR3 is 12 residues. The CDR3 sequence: CAWDLSYNEQFF. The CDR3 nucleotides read TGTGCCTGGGACTTATCCTACAATGAGCAGTTCTTC.

In DNA form, the CDR3 reads TGCGCCAGCAGCCAAGACTACTACTCTACCTACAATGAGCAGTTCTTC. It translates to CASSQDYYSTYNEQFF. This sequence joins TRBV4-1 and TRBJ2-1; D call uncertain. Per the germline V gene, CDR1 is MGHRA and CDR2 is YSYEKL. Trimming left V 0 bases short and J 2 bases short, with 11 bases between. There are 16 residues in the CDR3.

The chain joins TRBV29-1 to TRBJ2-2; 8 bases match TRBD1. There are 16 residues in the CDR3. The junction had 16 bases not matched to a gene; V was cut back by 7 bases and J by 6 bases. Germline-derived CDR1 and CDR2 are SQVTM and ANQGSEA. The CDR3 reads CSAKEDRGTWAGELFF. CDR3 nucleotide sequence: TGCAGCGCTAAAGAAGACAGGGGAACTTGGGCCGGGGAGCTGTTTTTT.

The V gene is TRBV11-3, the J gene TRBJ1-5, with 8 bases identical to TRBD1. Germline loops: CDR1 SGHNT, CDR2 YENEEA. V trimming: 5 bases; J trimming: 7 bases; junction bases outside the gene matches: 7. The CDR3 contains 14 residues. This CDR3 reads CASSRTGPYQPQHF. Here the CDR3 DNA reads TGTGCCAGCAGCCGGACAGGGCCTTACCAGCCCCAGCATTTT. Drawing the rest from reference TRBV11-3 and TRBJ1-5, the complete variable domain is EAGVVQSPRYKIIEKKQPVAFWCNPISGHNTLYWYLQNLGQGPELLIRYENEEAVDDSQLPKDRFSAERLKGVDSTLKIQPAELGDSAVYLCASSRTGPYQPQHFGDGTRLSIL.

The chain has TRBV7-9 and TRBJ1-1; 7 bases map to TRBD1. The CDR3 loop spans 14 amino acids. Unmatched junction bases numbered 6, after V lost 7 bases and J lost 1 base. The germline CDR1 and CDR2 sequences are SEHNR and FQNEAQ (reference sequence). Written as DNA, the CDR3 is TGTGCCAGCAACTCGGGACAGCGGAACACTGAAGCTTTCTTT. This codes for CASNSGQRNTEAFF.

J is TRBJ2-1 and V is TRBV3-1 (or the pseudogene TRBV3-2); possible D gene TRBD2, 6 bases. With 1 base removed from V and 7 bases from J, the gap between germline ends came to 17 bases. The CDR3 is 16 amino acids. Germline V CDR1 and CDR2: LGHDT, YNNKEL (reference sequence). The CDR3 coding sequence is TGTGCCAGCAGCCAAGTTTTTGCCGGGAGAAATAATGAGCAGTTCTTC. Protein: CASSQVFAGRNNEQFF.

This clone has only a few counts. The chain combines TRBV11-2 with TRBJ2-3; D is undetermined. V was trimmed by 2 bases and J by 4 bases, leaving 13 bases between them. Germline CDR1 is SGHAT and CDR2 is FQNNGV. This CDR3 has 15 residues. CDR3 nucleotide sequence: TGTGCCAGCAGCTTACCGCCAATAAGCTCAGATACGCAGTATTTT. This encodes CASSLPPISSDTQYF.

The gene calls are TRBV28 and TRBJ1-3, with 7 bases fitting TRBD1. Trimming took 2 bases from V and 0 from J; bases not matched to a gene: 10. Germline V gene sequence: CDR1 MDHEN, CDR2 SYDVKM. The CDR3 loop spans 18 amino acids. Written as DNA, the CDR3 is TGTGCCAGCAGTTTAGCTGGCAGGGGGTCACTCTCTGGAAACACCATATATTTT. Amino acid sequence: CASSLAGRGSLSGNTIYF.

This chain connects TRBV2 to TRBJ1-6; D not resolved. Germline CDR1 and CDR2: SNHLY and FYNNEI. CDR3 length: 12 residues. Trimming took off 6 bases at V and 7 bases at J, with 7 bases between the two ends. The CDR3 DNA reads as TGTGCCAGCAGGAGACAAAATTCACCCCTCCACTTT. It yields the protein CASRRQNSPLHF.

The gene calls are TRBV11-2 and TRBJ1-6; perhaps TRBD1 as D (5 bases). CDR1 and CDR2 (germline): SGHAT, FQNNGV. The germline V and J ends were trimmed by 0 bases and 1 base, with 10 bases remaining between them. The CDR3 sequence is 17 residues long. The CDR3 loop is CASSLDRGGSYNSPLHF. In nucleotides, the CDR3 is TGTGCCAGCAGCTTAGATCGGGGGGGATCCTATAATTCACCCCTCCACTTT.

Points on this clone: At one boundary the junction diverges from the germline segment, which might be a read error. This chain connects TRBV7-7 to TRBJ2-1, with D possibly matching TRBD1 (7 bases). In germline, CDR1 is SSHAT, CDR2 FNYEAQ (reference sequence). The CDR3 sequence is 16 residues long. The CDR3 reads CASSPRPGGPYNEQFF. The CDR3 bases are TGTGCTAGCAGCCCGCGCCCAGGGGGGCCCTACAATGAGCAGTTCTTC. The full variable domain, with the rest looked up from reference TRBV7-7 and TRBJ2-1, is GAGVSQSPRYKVTKRGQDVTLRCDPISSHATLYWYQQALGQGPEFLTYFNYEAQPDKSGLPSDRFSAERPEGSISTLTIQRTEQRDSAMYRCASSPRPGGPYNEQFFGPGTRLTVL.

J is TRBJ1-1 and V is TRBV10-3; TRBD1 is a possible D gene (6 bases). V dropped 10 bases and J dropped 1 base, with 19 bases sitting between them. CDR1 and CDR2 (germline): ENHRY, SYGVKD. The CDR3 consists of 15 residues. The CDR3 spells CATRKGATGNTEAFF. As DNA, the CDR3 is TGTGCCACCAGGAAGGGAGCGACAGGGAACACTGAAGCTTTCTTT.

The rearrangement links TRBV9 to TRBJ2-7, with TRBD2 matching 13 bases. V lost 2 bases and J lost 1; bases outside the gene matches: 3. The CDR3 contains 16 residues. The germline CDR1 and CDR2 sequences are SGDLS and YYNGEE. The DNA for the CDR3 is TGTGCCAGCAGCGTCGGACTAGCGGGAGCGTCCTACGAGCAGTACTTC. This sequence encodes CASSVGLAGASYEQYF.

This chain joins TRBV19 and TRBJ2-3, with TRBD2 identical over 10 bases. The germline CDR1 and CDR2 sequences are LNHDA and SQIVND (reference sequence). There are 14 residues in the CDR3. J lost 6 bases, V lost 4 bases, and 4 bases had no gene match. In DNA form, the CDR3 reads TGTGCCAGTAGTAATAGCGGGAGGTATGATACGCAGTATTTT. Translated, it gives CASSNSGRYDTQYF.